This TCR beta chain came from a study of cytomegalovirus exposure and HLA in healthy donors. Study-wide context: Unique TCRs from HLA-typed donors, roughly 87 million of them, were held in an early data release. Study-wide findings and caveats: In a later analysis, V- and J-gene trimming of beta chains associated with a DCLRE1C missense variant, replicated independently.

CDR1 and CDR2 from the germline V gene are SGHVS and FNYEAQ. This CDR3 is built from 13 residues. V was shortened by 5 bases and J by 1 base, with 8 bases between the two germline ends. The primer mix had 60 Vbeta and 13 Jbeta primers. Clones were sequenced by immunoSEQ multiplex PCR, and TCRdb holds only the in-frame ones, with some missing. The profile shows 200,000 to 250,000 clones, roughly 70% of them singletons. Remarks on this clone: Its antigen is undetermined.

The material sequenced was PBMCs. The receptor was derived from a man aged 35 to 55 in good health and CMV-seropositive. The chain has TRBV7-6 and TRBJ1-1; D might be TRBD1 (6 bases). CDR3 nucleotides: TGTGCCAGCAGCCAGGGGTCGAACACTGAAGCTTTCTTT. This gives the protein CASSQGSNTEAFF. The full variable domain, its missing parts supplied by reference TRBV7-6 and TRBJ1-1, is GAGVSQSPRYKVTKRGQDVALRCDPISGHVSLYWYRQALGQGPEFLTYFNYEAQQDKSGLPNDRFSAERPEGSISTLTIQRTEQRDSAMYRCASSQGSNTEAFFGQGTRLTVV.